In this sample, the clone carrying this TCR beta chain turned up many times. These data are taken from a study of blood T cell repertoires in COVID-19. Repertoires were generated with immunoSEQ multiplex PCR, while TCRdb's copy carries only in-frame clones and drops some. Of 250,000 to 300,000 clones detected, approximately 90% appear once; the ten largest clones hold roughly 2%. Per the germline V gene, CDR1 is SGHDT and CDR2 is YYEEEE. This CDR3 has 16 residues. Germline trimming cut 0 bases from V and 6 bases from J; bases unmatched to any gene: 8. The chain carries TRBV5-6 and TRBJ2-2; 7 positions match TRBD2. Material for sequencing was PBMCs or T cells enriched from blood (not recorded which). The source is an older woman in a cohort exposed to, infected with or recovered from COVID-19 (not recorded which). The CDR3 nucleotides are TGTGCCAGCAGCTTGGGGGGCGGGAGTCGGGCCGGGGAGCTGTTTTTT. Its protein is CASSLGGGSRAGELFF.